Listed below are T cell receptor beta chains from one sample, sequenced in a study of CD8 T cells in ankylosing spondylitis. TCRdb re-called the 5' RACE reads through MiXCR, storing one row per CDR3 protein. This table has under 85,000 distinct CDR3 sequences, roughly 5.2% appearing once. The specimen was blood, either unsorted or a sorted T cell fraction (not recorded which). The receptors stem from a male donor with ankylosing spondylitis or in good health (not recorded which). Each CDR3 is given with its conserved first and last residue. A D gene is named only where the DNA matches it firmly. Size is stated for part of the rows, as once, few or many counts, or as a class when the clone is expanded.

D gene: NA; J gene: TRBJ1-5; V gene: TRBV6-6; clone size: many; CDR3 protein: CASTSGNQPQHF; CDR3 DNA: TGTGCCAGCACCTCGGGCAATCAGCCCCAGCATTTT
D gene: NA; J gene: TRBJ1-2; V gene: TRBV6-4; clone size: NA; CDR3 protein: CASSEEGSYGYTF; CDR3 DNA: TGTGCCAGCAGTGAAGAGGGGAGCTATGGCTACACCTTC
D gene: NA; J gene: TRBJ1-5; V gene: TRBV7-8; clone size: many; CDR3 protein: CASSLYGNQHF; CDR3 DNA: TGTGCCAGCAGCTTATACGGGAACCAGCATTTT
D gene: NA; J gene: TRBJ1-6; V gene: TRBV20-1; clone size: many; CDR3 protein: CSALTVAVNSPLHF; CDR3 DNA: TGCAGTGCGTTGACCGTCGCTGTTAATTCACCCCTCCACTTT
D gene: NA; J gene: TRBJ2-1; V gene: TRBV7-8; clone size: many; CDR3 protein: CASSLEGAALFF; CDR3 DNA: TGTGCCAGCAGCCTGGAGGGGGCGGCCTTGTTCTTC
D gene: NA; J gene: TRBJ2-7; V gene: TRBV7-2; clone size: many; CDR3 protein: CASSLGVHEQYF; CDR3 DNA: TGTGCCAGCAGCTTAGGGGTCCACGAGCAGTACTTC
D gene: NA; J gene: TRBJ1-3; V gene: TRBV7-2; clone size: many; CDR3 protein: CASSTTKENTIYF; CDR3 DNA: TGTGCCAGCAGCACAACGAAGGAAAACACCATATATTTT
D gene: TRBD1; J gene: TRBJ2-1; V gene: TRBV24-1; clone size: NA; CDR3 protein: CATSDSRPTGIAVNEQFF; CDR3 DNA: TGTGCCACCAGTGATTCGAGGCCGACAGGGATCGCGGTCAATGAGCAGTTCTTC
D gene: NA; J gene: TRBJ2-3; V gene: TRBV20-1; clone size: many; CDR3 protein: CSAPASGTDTQYF; CDR3 DNA: TGCAGTGCTCCGGCTAGCGGCACAGATACGCAGTATTTT
D gene: NA; J gene: TRBJ2-3; V gene: TRBV3-1; clone size: many; CDR3 protein: CASSQSTDTQYF; CDR3 DNA: TGTGCCAGCAGCCAAAGCACAGATACGCAGTATTTT
D gene: TRBD2; J gene: TRBJ2-3; V gene: TRBV13; clone size: many; CDR3 protein: CASSPWTSGESTDTQYF; CDR3 DNA: TGTGCCAGCAGCCCCTGGACTAGCGGGGAAAGTACAGATACGCAGTATTTT
D gene: NA; J gene: TRBJ2-6; V gene: TRBV7-2; clone size: many; CDR3 protein: CASSPPSSGANVLTF; CDR3 DNA: TGTGCCAGCAGCCCTCCGAGCTCTGGGGCCAACGTCCTGACTTTC
D gene: NA; J gene: TRBJ2-5; V gene: TRBV19; clone size: many; CDR3 protein: CASSRFHGQQETQYF; CDR3 DNA: TGTGCCAGTAGTCGATTCCATGGACAGCAAGAGACCCAGTACTTC
D gene: NA; J gene: TRBJ2-1; V gene: TRBV13; clone size: many; CDR3 protein: CASSLGGPQREQFF; CDR3 DNA: TGTGCCAGCAGCTTAGGGGGACCGCAGAGGGAGCAGTTCTTC
D gene: TRBD1; J gene: TRBJ1-4; V gene: TRBV19; clone size: many; CDR3 protein: CASTTGQGLTNEKLFF; CDR3 DNA: TGTGCCAGTACCACGGGACAGGGGCTCACTAATGAAAAACTGTTTTTT
D gene: TRBD2; J gene: TRBJ2-1; V gene: TRBV11-2; clone size: NA; CDR3 protein: CASSRTSGGEYEQFF; CDR3 DNA: TGTGCCAGCAGCCGGACTAGCGGGGGGGAATATGAGCAGTTCTTC
D gene: NA; J gene: TRBJ2-1; V gene: TRBV20-1; clone size: many; CDR3 protein: CSARDSTSYNEQFF; CDR3 DNA: TGCAGTGCTAGAGACTCCACCTCCTACAATGAGCAGTTCTTC
D gene: NA; J gene: TRBJ2-5; V gene: TRBV18; clone size: many; CDR3 protein: CASHPTRTGRETQYF; CDR3 DNA: TGTGCCAGTCATCCCACTAGGACTGGCCGGGAGACCCAGTACTTC
D gene: TRBD1; J gene: TRBJ1-2; V gene: TRBV18; clone size: many; CDR3 protein: CASSPGQGASGYTF; CDR3 DNA: TGTGCCAGCTCACCGGGTCAGGGGGCTAGTGGCTACACCTTC
D gene: NA; J gene: TRBJ2-7; V gene: TRBV20-1; clone size: many; CDR3 protein: CSAPKGGFLSYEQYF; CDR3 DNA: TGCAGTGCGCCGAAGGGGGGCTTCCTCTCCTACGAGCAGTACTTC
D gene: NA; J gene: TRBJ1-2; V gene: TRBV7-9; clone size: many; CDR3 protein: CASSLDQTIYGYTF; CDR3 DNA: TGTGCCAGCAGCTTAGACCAAACGATCTATGGCTACACCTTC
D gene: NA; J gene: TRBJ1-5; V gene: TRBV12-3/TRBV12-4; clone size: many; CDR3 protein: CASSFEGISNQPQHF; CDR3 DNA: TGTGCCAGCAGTTTCGAGGGAATTAGCAATCAGCCCCAGCATTTT
D gene: NA; J gene: TRBJ1-1; V gene: TRBV20-1; clone size: many; CDR3 protein: CSAPAWAGVNTEAFF; CDR3 DNA: TGCAGTGCTCCAGCCTGGGCGGGGGTGAACACTGAAGCTTTCTTT
D gene: NA; J gene: TRBJ2-1; V gene: TRBV3-1; clone size: many; CDR3 protein: CASSLQNNEQFF; CDR3 DNA: TGTGCCAGCAGCCTTCAAAACAATGAGCAGTTCTTC
D gene: TRBD2; J gene: TRBJ2-7; V gene: TRBV20-1; clone size: many; CDR3 protein: CSAGTSGEISYEQYF; CDR3 DNA: TGCAGTGCTGGGACTAGCGGGGAAATCTCCTACGAGCAGTACTTC
D gene: NA; J gene: TRBJ2-5; V gene: TRBV7-8; clone size: many; CDR3 protein: CASSWGGTETQYF; CDR3 DNA: TGTGCCAGCAGCTGGGGGGGCACGGAGACCCAGTACTTC
D gene: NA; J gene: TRBJ2-5; V gene: TRBV4-1; clone size: many; CDR3 protein: CASSQDGQSGLQETQYF; CDR3 DNA: TGCGCCAGCAGCCAAGATGGTCAGAGCGGGCTTCAAGAGACCCAGTACTTC
D gene: TRBD1; J gene: TRBJ1-6; V gene: TRBV7-9; clone size: few; CDR3 protein: CASSPSGTGEGNSPLHF; CDR3 DNA: TGTGCCAGCAGCCCCTCCGGGACAGGGGAGGGTAATTCACCCCTCCACTTT
D gene: NA; J gene: TRBJ2-5; V gene: TRBV20-1; clone size: many; CDR3 protein: CSAQTGKETQYF; CDR3 DNA: TGCAGTGCTCAGACGGGGAAAGAGACCCAGTACTTC
D gene: NA; J gene: TRBJ2-7; V gene: TRBV28; clone size: many; CDR3 protein: CASSPTVPPVGEQYF; CDR3 DNA: TGTGCCAGCAGTCCTACCGTTCCCCCGGTGGGCGAGCAGTACTTC
D gene: NA; J gene: TRBJ2-1; V gene: TRBV11-2; clone size: many; CDR3 protein: CASSSPGTSYNEQFF; CDR3 DNA: TGTGCCAGCAGCTCCCCGGGAACTAGTTACAATGAGCAGTTCTTC